This T cell receptor beta chain was documented in a study of CD8+CD57+ T cells in acquired aplastic anemia. Across the study: When averaged, DNA from sorted CD4+ and CD8+ cells came to about 2.9 ug. Overall study results and limits: Significance was not reached for CD8+ Simpson's diversity between patients and controls. Some 31 sequences, all CD8+ CDR3, were shared between patients and controls.

TCR beta VDJ combinations and CDR3 sequences were profiled from genomic DNA. In TCRdb, the reads were re-called with MiXCR into one record per CDR3 protein. The table records 100,000 to 150,000 distinct CDR3 sequences, more than 40% of them present only once. This clonotype showed up just once. Its antigen is still unknown. The CDR3 is 15 residues long. Germline V gene lookup returns CDR1 SGHTA and CDR2 FQGNSA. The V gene end was trimmed by 4 bases and the J gene end by 4 bases; junction bases not matched to a gene: 9. The source is a human donor in good health, serving as a control. The sequencing sample was made of sorted CD4+, CD8+, or CD8+CD57+ T cells (not recorded which) from PBMCs. The rearrangement links TRBV7-2 to TRBJ2-5, with 7 bases that match TRBD2. CDR3 in amino acids: CASSSGQGRGETQYF. In DNA, the CDR3 is TGTGCCAGCAGCTCAGGACAAGGGAGGGGAGAGACCCAGTACTTC.